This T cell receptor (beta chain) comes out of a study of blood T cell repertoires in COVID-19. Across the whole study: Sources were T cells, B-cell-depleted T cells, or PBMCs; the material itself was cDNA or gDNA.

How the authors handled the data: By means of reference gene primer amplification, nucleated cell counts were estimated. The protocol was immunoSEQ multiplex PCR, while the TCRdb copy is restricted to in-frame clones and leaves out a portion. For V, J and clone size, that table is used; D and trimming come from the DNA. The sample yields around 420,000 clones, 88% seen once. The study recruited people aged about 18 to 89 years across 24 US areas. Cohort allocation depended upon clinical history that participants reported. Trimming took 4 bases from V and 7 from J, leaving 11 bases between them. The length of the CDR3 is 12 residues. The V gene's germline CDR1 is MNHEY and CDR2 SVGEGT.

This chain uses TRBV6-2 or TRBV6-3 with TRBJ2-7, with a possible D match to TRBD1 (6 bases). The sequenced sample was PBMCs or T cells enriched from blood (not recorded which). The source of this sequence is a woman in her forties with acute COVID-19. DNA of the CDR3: TGTGCCAGCAGTTTACAGGGTTGGGAGCAGTACTTC. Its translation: CASSLQGWEQYF.